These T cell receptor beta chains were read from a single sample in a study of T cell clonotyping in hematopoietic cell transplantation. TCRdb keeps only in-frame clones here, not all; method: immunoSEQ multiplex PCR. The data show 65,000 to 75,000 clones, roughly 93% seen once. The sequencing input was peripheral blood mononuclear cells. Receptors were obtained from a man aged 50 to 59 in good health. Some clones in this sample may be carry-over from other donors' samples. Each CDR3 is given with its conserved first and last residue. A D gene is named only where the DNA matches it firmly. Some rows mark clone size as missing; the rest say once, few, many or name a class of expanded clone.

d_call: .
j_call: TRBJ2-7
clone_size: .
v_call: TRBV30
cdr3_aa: CAWKVEQYF
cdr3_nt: TGTGCCTGGAAGGTCGAGCAGTACTTC

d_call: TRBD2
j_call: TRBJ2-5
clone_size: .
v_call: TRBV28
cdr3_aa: CASSPTREGETQYF
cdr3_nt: TGTGCCAGCAGTCCCACCAGGGAGGGGGAGACCCAGTACTTC

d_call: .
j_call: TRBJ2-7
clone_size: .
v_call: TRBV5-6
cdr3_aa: CASSLDTGIGEQYF
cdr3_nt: TGTGCCAGCAGCTTGGATACAGGGATCGGCGAGCAGTACTTC

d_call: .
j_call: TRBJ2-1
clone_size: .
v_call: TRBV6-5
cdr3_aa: CASSPAPSYNEQFF
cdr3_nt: TGTGCCAGCAGCCCCGCCCCAAGCTACAATGAGCAGTTCTTC

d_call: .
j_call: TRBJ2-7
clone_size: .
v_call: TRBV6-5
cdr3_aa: CASSLDGQDSYEQYF
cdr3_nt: TGTGCCAGCAGTTTAGATGGCCAAGACTCCTACGAGCAGTACTTC

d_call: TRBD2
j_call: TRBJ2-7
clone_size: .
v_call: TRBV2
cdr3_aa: CASSETGGLEREQYF
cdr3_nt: TGTGCCAGCAGTGAGACTGGAGGACTAGAGCGCGAGCAGTACTTC

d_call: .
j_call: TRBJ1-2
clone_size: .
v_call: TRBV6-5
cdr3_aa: CASAVQGNYGYTF
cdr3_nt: TGTGCCAGCGCGGTCCAGGGAAACTATGGCTACACCTTC

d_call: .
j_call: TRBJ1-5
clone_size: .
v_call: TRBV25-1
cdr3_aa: CASSIQYSNQPQHF
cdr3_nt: TGTGCCAGCAGCATACAGTATAGCAATCAGCCCCAGCATTTT

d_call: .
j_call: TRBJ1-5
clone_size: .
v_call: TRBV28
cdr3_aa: CASTPGRGQPQHF
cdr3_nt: TGTGCCAGCACCCCAGGAAGGGGTCAGCCCCAGCATTTT

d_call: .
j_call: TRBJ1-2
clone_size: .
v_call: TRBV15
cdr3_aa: CATSRDGAVTNYGYTF
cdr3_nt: TGTGCCACCAGCAGAGATGGCGCGGTCACTAACTATGGCTACACCTTC

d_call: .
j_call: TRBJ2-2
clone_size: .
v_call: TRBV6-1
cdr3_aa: CASSESGGLNTGELFF
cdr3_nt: TGTGCCAGCAGTGAATCCGGGGGACTTAACACCGGGGAGCTGTTTTTT

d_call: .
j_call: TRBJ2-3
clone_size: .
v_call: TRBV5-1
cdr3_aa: CASSLTTGTDTQYF
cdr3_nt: TGCGCCAGCAGCTTGACGACTGGAACAGATACGCAGTATTTT

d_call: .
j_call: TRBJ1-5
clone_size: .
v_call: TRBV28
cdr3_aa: CASSLQQVEQPQHF
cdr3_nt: TGTGCCAGCAGTTTACAGCAGGTGGAACAGCCCCAGCATTTT

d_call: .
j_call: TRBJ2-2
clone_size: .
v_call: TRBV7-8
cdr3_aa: CASSTRIGELFF
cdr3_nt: TGTGCCAGCAGCACTCGTATCGGGGAGCTGTTTTTT

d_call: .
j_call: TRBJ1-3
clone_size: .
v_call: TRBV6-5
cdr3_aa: CASSPPGLGNTIYF
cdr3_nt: TGTGCCAGCAGTCCACCCGGACTGGGAAACACCATATATTTT

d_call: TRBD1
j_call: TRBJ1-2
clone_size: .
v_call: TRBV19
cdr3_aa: CASSIDGTDPNRYGYTF
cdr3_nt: TGTGCCAGTAGTATTGACGGGACAGACCCCAATCGCTATGGCTACACCTTC

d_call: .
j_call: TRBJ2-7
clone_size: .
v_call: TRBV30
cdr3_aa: CAWRPWSSYEQYF
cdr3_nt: TGTGCCTGGAGGCCGTGGAGCTCCTACGAGCAGTACTTC

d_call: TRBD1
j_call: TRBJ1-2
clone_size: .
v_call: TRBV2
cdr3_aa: CASSEAKDREVGYTF
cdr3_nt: TGTGCCAGCAGTGAAGCCAAGGACAGGGAGGTTGGCTACACCTTC

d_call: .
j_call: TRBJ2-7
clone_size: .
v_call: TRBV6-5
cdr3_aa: CASSYSRAPKGHEQYF
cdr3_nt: TGTGCCAGCAGTTACTCGAGGGCACCAAAGGGCCACGAGCAGTACTTC

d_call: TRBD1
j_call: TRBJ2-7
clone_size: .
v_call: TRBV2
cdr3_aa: CASSGTGGDEQYF
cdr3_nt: TGTGCCAGCTCCGGGACAGGGGGTGACGAGCAGTACTTC

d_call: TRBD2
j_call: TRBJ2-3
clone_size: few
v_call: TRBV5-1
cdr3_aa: CASSPGTSGGGTDTQYF
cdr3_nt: TGCGCCAGCAGCCCAGGGACTAGCGGGGGAGGCACAGATACGCAGTATTTT

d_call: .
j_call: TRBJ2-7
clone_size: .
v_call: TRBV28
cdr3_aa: CASSLDYEQYF
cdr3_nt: TGTGCCAGCAGTTTAGACTACGAGCAGTACTTC

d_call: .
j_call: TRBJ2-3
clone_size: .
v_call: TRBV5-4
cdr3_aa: CASSWRGADTQYF
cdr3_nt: TGTGCCAGCAGCTGGAGAGGTGCAGATACGCAGTATTTT

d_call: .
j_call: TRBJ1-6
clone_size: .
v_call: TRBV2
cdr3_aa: CASTSQVQSPLHF
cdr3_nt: TGTGCCAGCACCTCACAGGTCCAGTCACCCCTCCACTTT

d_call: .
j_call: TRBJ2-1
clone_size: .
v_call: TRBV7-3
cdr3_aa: CASSLRSGHEQFF
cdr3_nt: TGTGCCAGCAGCCTCCGGTCTGGGCATGAGCAGTTCTTC

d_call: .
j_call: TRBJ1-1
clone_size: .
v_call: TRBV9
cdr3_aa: CASSPLSGTNTEAFF
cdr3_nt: TGTGCCAGCAGCCCACTCTCCGGGACGAACACTGAAGCTTTCTTT

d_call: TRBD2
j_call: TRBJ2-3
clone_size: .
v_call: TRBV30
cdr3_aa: CAWGLAGGIDTQYF
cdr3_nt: TGTGCCTGGGGACTAGCGGGAGGCATAGATACGCAGTATTTT

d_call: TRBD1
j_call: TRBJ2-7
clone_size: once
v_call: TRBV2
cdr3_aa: CASSANLGQGAPGEQYF
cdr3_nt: TGTGCCAGCAGTGCTAACCTAGGACAGGGGGCGCCGGGCGAGCAGTACTTC

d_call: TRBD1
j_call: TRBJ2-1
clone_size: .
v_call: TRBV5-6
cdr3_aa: CASSVGQGIGEQFF
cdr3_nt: TGTGCCAGCAGCGTGGGACAGGGTATTGGTGAGCAGTTCTTC

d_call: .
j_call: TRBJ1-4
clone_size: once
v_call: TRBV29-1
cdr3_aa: CSALYGATNEKLFF
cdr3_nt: TGCAGCGCCCTCTATGGGGCAACTAATGAAAAACTGTTTTTT

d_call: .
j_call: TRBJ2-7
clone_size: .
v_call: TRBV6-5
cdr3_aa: CASSYIGEQYF
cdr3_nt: TGTGCCAGCAGTTATATTGGGGAGCAGTACTTC

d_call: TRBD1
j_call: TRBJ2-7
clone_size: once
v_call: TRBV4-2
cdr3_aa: CASSPQGVPYEQYF
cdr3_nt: TGTGCCAGCAGCCCTCAGGGGGTGCCCTACGAGCAGTACTTC

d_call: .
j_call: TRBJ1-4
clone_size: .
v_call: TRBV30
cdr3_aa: CAWRRGFNEKLFF
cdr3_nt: TGTGCCTGGAGAAGGGGTTTTAATGAAAAACTGTTTTTT

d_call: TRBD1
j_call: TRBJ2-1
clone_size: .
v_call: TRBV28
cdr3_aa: CASSHRDRGQYEQFF
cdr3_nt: TGTGCCAGCAGTCACCGGGACAGGGGGCAATATGAGCAGTTCTTC

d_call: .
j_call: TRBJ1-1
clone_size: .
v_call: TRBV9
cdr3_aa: CASSPRHTNTEAFF
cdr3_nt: TGTGCCAGCAGCCCGCGACATACTAACACTGAAGCTTTCTTT

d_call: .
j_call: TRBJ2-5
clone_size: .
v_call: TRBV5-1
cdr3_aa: CASSLAFSGREETQYF
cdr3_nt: TGCGCCAGCAGCTTGGCCTTTTCAGGGCGGGAAGAGACCCAGTACTTC

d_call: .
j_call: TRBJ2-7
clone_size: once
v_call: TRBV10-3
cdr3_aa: CATSRASLEYEQYF
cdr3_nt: TGTGCCACTTCAAGGGCCAGTCTAGAATACGAGCAGTACTTC

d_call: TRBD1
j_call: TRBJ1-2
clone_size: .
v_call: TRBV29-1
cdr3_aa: CSVPDRGGYTF
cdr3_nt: TGCAGCGTACCAGACAGGGGTGGCTACACCTTC

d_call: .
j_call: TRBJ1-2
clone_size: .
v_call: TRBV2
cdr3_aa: CASSEGRTQYYGYTF
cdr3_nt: TGTGCCAGCAGTGAAGGACGGACGCAATACTATGGCTACACCTTC

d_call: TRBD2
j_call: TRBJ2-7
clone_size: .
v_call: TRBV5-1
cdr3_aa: CASSSHSGGSYEQYF
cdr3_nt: TGCGCCAGCAGCTCTCATAGCGGGGGCTCCTACGAGCAGTACTTC

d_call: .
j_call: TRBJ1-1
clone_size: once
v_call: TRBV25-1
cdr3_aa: CASTGFPEAFF
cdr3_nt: TGTGCCAGCACTGGATTTCCTGAAGCTTTCTTT

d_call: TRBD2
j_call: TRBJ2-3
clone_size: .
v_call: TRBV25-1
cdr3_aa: CASSATSGRSTDTQYF
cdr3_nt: TGTGCCAGCAGTGCTACTAGCGGGAGATCGACAGATACGCAGTATTTT

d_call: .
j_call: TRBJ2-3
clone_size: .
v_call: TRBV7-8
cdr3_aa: CASSLMGGPRRTDTQYF
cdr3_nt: TGTGCCAGCAGCTTAATGGGGGGCCCCAGACGCACAGATACGCAGTATTTT

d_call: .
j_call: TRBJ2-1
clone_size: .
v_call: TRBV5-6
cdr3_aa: CASSLRRGLLQREQFF
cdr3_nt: TGTGCCAGCAGCCTGAGGAGGGGGCTACTACAACGTGAGCAGTTCTTC

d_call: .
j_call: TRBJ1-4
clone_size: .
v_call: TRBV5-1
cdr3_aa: CASSFDTEYEKLFF
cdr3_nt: TGCGCCAGCAGCTTCGACACGGAATATGAAAAACTGTTTTTT

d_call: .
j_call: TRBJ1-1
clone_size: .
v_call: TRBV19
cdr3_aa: CASSWGRGITEAFF
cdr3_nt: TGTGCCAGTAGTTGGGGCAGGGGTATCACTGAAGCTTTCTTT

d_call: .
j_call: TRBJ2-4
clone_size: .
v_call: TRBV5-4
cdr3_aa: CASSFESPKGIQYF
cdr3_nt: TGTGCCAGCAGCTTTGAATCGCCGAAGGGCATTCAGTACTTC

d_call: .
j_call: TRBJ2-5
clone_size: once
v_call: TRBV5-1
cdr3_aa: CASSLRAGSQETQYF
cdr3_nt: TGCGCCAGCAGCTTGAGGGCAGGGTCCCAAGAGACCCAGTACTTC

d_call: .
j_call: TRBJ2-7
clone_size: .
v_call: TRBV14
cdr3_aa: CASSPNDRYEQYF
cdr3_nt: TGTGCCAGCAGCCCAAATGACAGGTACGAGCAGTACTTC

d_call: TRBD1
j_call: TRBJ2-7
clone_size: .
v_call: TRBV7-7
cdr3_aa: CASSPGQGANGEQYF
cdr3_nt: TGTGCTAGCAGCCCGGGACAGGGGGCTAACGGCGAGCAGTACTTC

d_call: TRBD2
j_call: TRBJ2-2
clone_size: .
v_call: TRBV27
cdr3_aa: CASSGGMAGELFF
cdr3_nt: TGTGCCAGCAGCGGGGGGATGGCCGGGGAGCTGTTTTTT

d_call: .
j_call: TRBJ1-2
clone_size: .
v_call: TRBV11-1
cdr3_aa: CASSWIPGRYNYGYTF
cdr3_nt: TGTGCCAGCAGTTGGATCCCGGGACGGTATAACTATGGCTACACCTTC

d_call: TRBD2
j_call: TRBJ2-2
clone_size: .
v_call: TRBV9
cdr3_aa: CASSARWTSGSSGELFF
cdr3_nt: TGTGCCAGCAGCGCCCGGTGGACTAGCGGGAGTTCCGGGGAGCTGTTTTTT

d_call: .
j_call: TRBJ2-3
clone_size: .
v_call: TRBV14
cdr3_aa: CASSPGVSDTQYF
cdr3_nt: TGTGCCAGCAGCCCGGGCGTTTCAGATACGCAGTATTTT

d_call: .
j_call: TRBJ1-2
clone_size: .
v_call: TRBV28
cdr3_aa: CASRSGPKGYTF
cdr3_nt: TGTGCCAGCCGGTCAGGGCCTAAAGGCTACACCTTC

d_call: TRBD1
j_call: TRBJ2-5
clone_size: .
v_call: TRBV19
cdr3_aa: CASSEQGGETQYF
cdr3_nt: TGTGCCAGTAGTGAACAGGGGGGTGAGACCCAGTACTTC